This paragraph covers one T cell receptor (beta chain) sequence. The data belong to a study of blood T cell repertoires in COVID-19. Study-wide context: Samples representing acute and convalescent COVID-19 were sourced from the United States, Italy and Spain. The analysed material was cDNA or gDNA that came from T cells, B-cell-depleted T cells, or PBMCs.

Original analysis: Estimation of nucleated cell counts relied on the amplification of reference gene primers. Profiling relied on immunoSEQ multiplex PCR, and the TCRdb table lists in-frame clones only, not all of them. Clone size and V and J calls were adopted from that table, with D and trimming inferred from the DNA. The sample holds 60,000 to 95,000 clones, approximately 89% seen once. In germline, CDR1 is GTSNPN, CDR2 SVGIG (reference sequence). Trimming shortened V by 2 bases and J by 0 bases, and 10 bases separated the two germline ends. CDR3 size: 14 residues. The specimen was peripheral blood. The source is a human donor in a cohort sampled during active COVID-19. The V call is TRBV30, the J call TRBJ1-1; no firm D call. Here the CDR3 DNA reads TGTGCCTGGAGTCCTGGTGAGATGAACACTGAAGCTTTCTTT. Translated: CAWSPGEMNTEAFF.